The 25 T cell receptor beta chains presented below share a single source sample, sequenced in a study of blood T cell repertoires in COVID-19. Sequenced by immunoSEQ multiplex PCR; TCRdb stores in-frame clones only, minus some. In the table there are 140,000 to 150,000 clones, around nine tenths of which are singletons. Material: peripheral blood. These receptors were taken from a woman between 45 and 65 years old with acute or convalescent COVID-19.

V and J are TRBV28 and TRBJ1-5, with D tentatively TRBD1 (6 bases). Germline lookup yields CDR1 MDHEN and CDR2 SYDVKM. V lost 1 base to trimming and J lost 4 bases, with 17 bases between them. The CDR3 runs 17 residues. The CDR3 DNA reads TGTGCCAGCAGTTTATTTACAGGGTCCTCGGGAAATCAGCCCCAGCATTTT. Amino acids: CASSLFTGSSGNQPQHF. Looking up the rest from reference TRBV28 and TRBJ1-5 gives the full variable domain: DVKVTQSSRYLVKRTGEKVFLECVQDMDHENMFWYRQDPGLGLRLIYFSYDVKMKEKGDIPEGYSVSREKKERFSLILESASTNQTSMYLCASSLFTGSSGNQPQHFGDGTRLSIL.

V gene TRBV2 combines with J gene TRBJ2-2; perhaps TRBD1 as D (6 bases). The CDR3 totals 15 residues. The germline V and J ends were trimmed by 4 bases and 3 bases, with 12 bases remaining between them. The germline V gene has CDR1 SNHLY and CDR2 FYNNEI. DNA of the CDR3: TGTGCCAGCAGTGGTGCAGGGGCGGACACCGGGGAGCTGTTTTTT. Protein: CASSGAGADTGELFF.

The rearrangement joins TRBV4-2 to TRBJ1-6, with TRBD1 identical over 7 bases. J was trimmed by 5 bases and V by 1 base; bases with no gene match: 5. CDR3 length: 16 amino acids. The germline V gene encodes CDR1 LGHNA and CDR2 YNFKEQ. The CDR3 DNA follows: TGTGCCAGCAGCCAAGGTTTAACAGGGGATAATTCACCCCTCCACTTT. Amino acid sequence: CASSQGLTGDNSPLHF.

V usage is TRBV19 and J usage is TRBJ1-1; D ambiguous. Germline CDR1 reads LNHDA; CDR2 reads SQIVND (reference sequence). The CDR3 is made up of 15 amino acids. The ends were cut back, 2 bases at V and 0 bases at J, with 10 bases in the middle. Here the CDR3 reads CASSIREGVNTEAFF. The CDR3 nucleotides are TGTGCCAGTAGTATACGTGAAGGAGTGAACACTGAAGCTTTCTTT.

The J gene is TRBJ2-5, the V gene TRBV2; 8 bases agree with TRBD2. Germline V gene sequence: CDR1 SNHLY, CDR2 FYNNEI. The V segment lost 7 bases and the J segment 0 bases; nucleotides outside the gene matches: 13. CDR3 length: 17 amino acids. The CDR3 sequence: CASKRRSLAGDQETQYF. The CDR3 DNA reads TGTGCCAGCAAGCGAAGGTCCCTAGCGGGTGACCAAGAGACCCAGTACTTC.

In this sample, this clone turned up once. J is TRBJ1-2 and V is TRBV2, with 7 nucleotides matching TRBD1. V dropped 11 bases and J dropped 5; count of bases not matched to a gene: 14. Germline CDR1 reads SNHLY; CDR2 reads FYNNEI. The CDR3 spans 14 residues. CDR3 amino acids: CAGTGTALGYGYTF. The CDR3, as DNA: TGTGCCGGCACCGGGACAGCGTTAGGTTATGGCTACACCTTC.

The CDR3 DNA reads TGTGCCAGCAGCCTGGGCGGGGCGGGTCAGCCCCAGCATTTT. Amino acids: CASSLGGAGQPQHF. The chain is built from TRBV7-9 and TRBJ1-5, with D possibly TRBD1 on 5 matching bases. Trimming removed 5 bases from V and 6 bases from J, with 14 bases in between. The CDR3 totals 14 residues. In germline, CDR1 is SEHNR, CDR2 FQNEAQ (reference sequence).

This clone was counted only a few times. This chain connects TRBV19 to TRBJ1-6, with D perhaps TRBD1 (5 bases). The ends were cut back, 5 bases at V and 10 bases at J, with 18 bases in the middle. The CDR3 has 15 amino acids. Germline assignment: CDR1 LNHDA and CDR2 SQIVND (reference sequence). The CDR3 nucleotides read TGTGCCAGTAGTTCGTCCTCAGGGTTTCGGTCACCCCTCCACTTT. This encodes CASSSSSGFRSPLHF.

The chain is built from TRBV6-6 and TRBJ2-2, with 12 bases that match TRBD2. The CDR3 runs to 15 residues. The V segment lost 5 bases and the J segment 5 bases; nucleotides outside the gene matches: 3. The germline gives CDR1 MNHNY, CDR2 SVGAGI (reference sequence). The chain's CDR3 is CASSPGTSGTGELFF. The CDR3 nucleotides read TGTGCCAGCAGTCCCGGGACTAGCGGGACCGGGGAGCTGTTTTTT.

The chain couples TRBV5-1 to TRBJ2-1; maybe TRBD2 (6 bases). Trimming pared 0 bases from V and 8 bases from J, leaving 12 bases between. This CDR3 has 14 amino acids. The germline CDR1 and CDR2 sequences are SGHRS and YFSETQ. This CDR3 is CASSLGRLGDEQFF. The CDR3 DNA reads as TGCGCCAGCAGCTTGGGGCGACTAGGTGATGAGCAGTTCTTC.

The DNA of the CDR3 is TGTGCCAGCAGCTTGGGCGGGGTTGAAAAACTGTTTTTT. Translated: CASSLGGVEKLFF. The chain recombines TRBV5-4 with TRBJ1-4; no definite D call. CDR1 is SGHNT, CDR2 YYREEE, per germline (reference sequence). Trimming removed 0 bases at V and 7 bases at J, with 7 bases between. The CDR3 spans 13 residues.

V and J are TRBV6-2 or TRBV6-3 and TRBJ2-6; 9 bases line up with TRBD1. V was pared by 1 base and J by 0 bases, with 4 bases of the junction left unmatched. The V gene's germline CDR1 is MNHEY and CDR2 SVGEGT. The CDR3 consists of 18 residues. The CDR3, as DNA: TGTGCCAGCAGTTACTATGGACAGGGGAACTCTGGGGCCAACGTCCTGACTTTC. Its protein is CASSYYGQGNSGANVLTF.

As to this clone: Its ends do not fully match the called genes, so a read error is possible. V usage is TRBV7-7 and J usage is TRBJ2-2; 7 bases map to TRBD1. CDR1 is SSHAT and CDR2 is FNYEAQ in the germline V gene (reference sequence). This CDR3 region has 15 residues. The chain's CDR3 is CASSPQGANTGELFF. The CDR3 coding sequence is TGTGCTAGCAGCCCTCAGGGGGCGAACACCGGGGAGCTGTTTTTT.

This rearrangement joins TRBV5-6 to TRBJ2-1, with D hard to call. V gave up 4 bases and J gave up 0 bases, with 14 bases separating them. The germline CDR1 and CDR2 sequences are SGHDT and YYEEEE. There are 16 residues in the CDR3. DNA of the CDR3: TGTGCCAGCAGCACCCGTCACGCGAGCTCCTACAATGAGCAGTTCTTC. It yields the protein CASSTRHASSYNEQFF.

The chain has TRBV6-5 and TRBJ1-6, with a possible D match to TRBD1 (5 bases). The V gene's germline CDR1 is MNHEY and CDR2 SVGAGI. Trimming removed 6 bases at V and 6 bases at J, with 12 bases between. The CDR3 totals 14 residues. The CDR3 DNA reads TGTGCCAGCAGACTTGACAGTCTTAATTCACCCCTCCACTTT. This sequence encodes CASRLDSLNSPLHF.

The chain carries TRBV18 and TRBJ1-3; TRBD1 might be the D (5 bases). V gave up 5 bases and J gave up 0 bases, with 14 bases separating them. Germline CDR1 is KGHSH and CDR2 is LQKENI. The CDR3 sequence is 16 residues long. The chain's CDR3 is CASSSGTGASGNTIYF. In DNA form, the CDR3 reads TGTGCCAGCTCATCGGGGACGGGAGCCTCTGGAAACACCATATATTTT. Variable domain in full (rest from reference TRBV18 and TRBJ1-3): NAGVMQNPRHLVRRRGQEARLRCSPMKGHSHVYWYRQLPEEGLKFMVYLQKENIIDESGMPKERFSAEFPKEGPSILRIQQVVRGDSAAYFCASSSGTGASGNTIYFGEGSWLTVV.

The V gene is TRBV27, the J gene TRBJ2-7, with D maybe TRBD1 (6 bases). CDR1 and CDR2 from the germline V gene are MNHEY and SMNVEV (reference sequence). The CDR3 extends over 14 amino acids. V dropped 2 bases and J dropped 6 bases, with 14 bases sitting between them. CDR3 sequence: CASSLPGVLGEQYF. For the CDR3, the DNA is TGTGCCAGCAGTTTACCAGGGGTCCTCGGCGAGCAGTACTTC.

In its sample, this clone was seen a few times. The chain employs TRBV15 and TRBJ2-7; D remains ambiguous. This CDR3 has 13 residues. The V end lost 0 bases, the J end lost 3 bases, and 6 bases lay between the germline ends. Germline CDR1 reads LNHNV; CDR2 reads YYDKDF (reference sequence). In DNA, the CDR3 is TGTGCCACCAGCAGAGATGTTAGCTACGAGCAGTACTTC. This gives the protein CATSRDVSYEQYF.

V and J are TRBV6-5 and TRBJ1-2; TRBD1 is a possible D gene (6 bases). Trimming took 6 bases from V and 4 from J, leaving 12 bases between them. This CDR3 has 13 residues. CDR1 and CDR2 (germline): MNHEY, SVGAGI. The DNA of the CDR3 is TGTGCCAGCAGCCTCAGGGGAAGCTATGGCTACACCTTC. Its translation is CASSLRGSYGYTF.

This rearrangement joins TRBV30 to TRBJ1-6, with D uncertain. Germline assignment: CDR1 GTSNPN and CDR2 SVGIG (reference sequence). With 3 bases removed from V and 0 bases from J, the gap between germline ends came to 6 bases. The CDR3 has 14 residues. The CDR3 here is CAWSGSSYNSPLHF. As DNA, the CDR3 is TGTGCCTGGAGCGGTAGCTCCTATAATTCACCCCTCCACTTT.

The rearrangement links TRBV11-1 to TRBJ2-7; D unresolved. Germline V CDR1 and CDR2: SGHAT, FQDESV (reference sequence). This CDR3 contains 12 residues. Trimming stripped 6 bases from V and 6 bases from J, with 12 bases between. CDR3 nucleotides: TGTGCCAGCAGTTACGGTTATTCCGAGCAGTACTTC. Protein sequence: CASSYGYSEQYF.

This chain links TRBV21-1 with TRBJ2-5; the D call TRBD1 from the table was never checked on the DNA. TRBV21-1 is assigned pseudogene status. The CDR3 has 15 residues. The CDR3: CASSKETPVGETQYF. In DNA, the CDR3 is TGTGCCAGCAGCAAAGAGACACCGGTGGGAGAGACCCAGTACTTC.

The CDR3 sequence is CASSPGQPYGYTF. The CDR3 DNA reads as TGTGCCAGCTCACCGGGACAGCCCTATGGCTACACCTTC. The chain has TRBV18 and TRBJ1-2; 7 bases agree with TRBD1. The CDR3 consists of 13 residues. Germline CDR1 is KGHSH and CDR2 is LQKENI. V was pared by 3 bases and J by 4 bases, with 2 bases of the junction left unmatched.

This sequence joins TRBV4-2 and TRBJ2-7; D remains ambiguous. Germline CDR1 reads LGHNA; CDR2 reads YNFKEQ. There are 14 residues in the CDR3. The ends were cut back, 0 bases at V and 1 base at J, with 7 bases in the middle. CDR3 coding DNA: TGTGCCAGCAGCCAAGACGGCGGTTCCTACGAGCAGTACTTC. Amino acids: CASSQDGGSYEQYF.

This chain joins TRBV24-1 and TRBJ2-1; 9 bases line up with TRBD1. The CDR3 length is 17 residues. Trimming at V came to 5 bases and at J to 3 bases, leaving 10 bases not matched to a gene. Germline CDR1 is KGHDR and CDR2 is SFDVKD. CDR3 residues: CATSGDLDRGNYNEQFF. The CDR3 region has the DNA TGTGCCACCAGTGGAGATTTGGACAGGGGAAACTACAATGAGCAGTTCTTC.